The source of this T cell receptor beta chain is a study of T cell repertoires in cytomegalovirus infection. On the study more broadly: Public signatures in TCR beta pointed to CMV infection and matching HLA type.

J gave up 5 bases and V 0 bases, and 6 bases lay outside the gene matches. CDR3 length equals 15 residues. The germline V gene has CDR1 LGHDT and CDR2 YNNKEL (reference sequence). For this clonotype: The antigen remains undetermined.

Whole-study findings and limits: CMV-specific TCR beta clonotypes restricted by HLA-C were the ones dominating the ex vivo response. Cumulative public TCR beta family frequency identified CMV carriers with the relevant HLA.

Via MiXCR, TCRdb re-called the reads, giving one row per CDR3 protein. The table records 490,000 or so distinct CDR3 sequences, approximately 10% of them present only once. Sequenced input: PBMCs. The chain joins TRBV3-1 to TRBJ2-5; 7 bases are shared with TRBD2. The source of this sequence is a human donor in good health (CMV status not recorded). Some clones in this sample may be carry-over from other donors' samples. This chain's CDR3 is CASSQDRGDLETQYF. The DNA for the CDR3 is TGTGCCAGCAGCCAAGATCGGGGGGACCTGGAGACCCAGTACTTC.